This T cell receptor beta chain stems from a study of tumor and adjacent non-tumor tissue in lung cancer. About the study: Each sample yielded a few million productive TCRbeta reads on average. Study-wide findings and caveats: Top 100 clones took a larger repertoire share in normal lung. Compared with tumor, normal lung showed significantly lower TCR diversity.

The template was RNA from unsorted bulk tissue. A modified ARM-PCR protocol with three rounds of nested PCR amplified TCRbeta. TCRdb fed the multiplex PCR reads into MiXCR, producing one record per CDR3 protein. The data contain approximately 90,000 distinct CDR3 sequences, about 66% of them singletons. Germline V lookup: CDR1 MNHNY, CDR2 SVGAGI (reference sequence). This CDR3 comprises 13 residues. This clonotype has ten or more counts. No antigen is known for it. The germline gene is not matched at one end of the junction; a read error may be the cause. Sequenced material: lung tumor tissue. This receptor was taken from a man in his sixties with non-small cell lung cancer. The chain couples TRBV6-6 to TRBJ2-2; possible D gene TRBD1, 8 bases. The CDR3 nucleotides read TGTGCCAGCAGCCGAACAGGGGGGGGGGACCTGTTTTTT. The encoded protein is CASSRTGGGDLFF.